The T cell receptor (beta chain) described here comes from a study of blood T cell repertoires in COVID-19 (dated by TCRdb to the early 2020s). As for the study more broadly: Collaborator samples came from the United States, Italy and Spain and covered acute and convalescent phases of COVID-19. Sample metadata almost always included a de-identified subject ID, COVID-19 status, age in years and sex. Subjects who had been exposed to COVID-19, were actively infected with it, or had recovered from it provided the deeply sampled blood TCRbeta repertoires that made up the dataset. Samples were obtained from the ongoing ImmuneRACE study (first 160 participants) and from 1,254 subjects provided by 6 global collaborators. The material from the prospective study consisted of cDNA or gDNA derived from T cells, B-cell-depleted T cells, or PBMCs. Where available, HLA class I and class II types were obtained from metadata supplied by the sample provider rather than from assay-based typing. The repertoires were made available in a free public database intended to serve as a resource for research on the immune response to SARS-CoV-2. Results and caveats for the whole study, not just this receptor: The quantity of clinical and demographic metadata differed by source and by participant and was supplied without curation.

Spanning cysteine to phenylalanine, the CDR3 consists of 12 amino acids. Solely the CDR3 DNA is kept, with 36 bases framed from the first base. CDR1 SGHRS and CDR2 YFSETQ were looked up in the germline V gene. The junction shows trimming of 4 bases on V and 1 base on J, plus 5 bases between the germline ends. Collaborating institutions collected whole blood in K2EDTA tubes following their own protocols. For TCRbeta analysis, collaborator samples were shipped as frozen whole blood, as isolated PBMCs, or as DNA extracted from either sample type. The immunoSEQ Assay, a bias-controlled multiplex PCR, was used to amplify TCRbeta CDR3 regions from genomic DNA. As for the authors' bioinformatics: Nucleated cell counts per sample were estimated from amplification of reference gene primers within the assay. Sequence reads were collapsed and filtered to measure the absolute abundance of every unique TCRbeta CDR3 rearrangement. Productive Simpson clonality was computed per sample as the square root of Simpson's diversity index over productive rearrangements. TCRdb's version of the immuneACCESS table is confined to in-frame rearrangements and falls short of the full clone set. An unresolved V gene accounts for under half of the shortfall where checked; the remainder is of unknown origin. For V, J and clone size, that table is used; D and trimming come from the DNA. The table for this sample lists approximately 150,000 clones; about four fifths of them were counted only once. The ten largest clones capture approximately 1.5% of the sample.

On this clone itself: It has no known antigen specificity. Nothing much larger sits one base from this clone, and base qualities are not available.

The sample comprised peripheral blood. Recombination joined TRBV5-1 with TRBJ1-1; too little of a D gene remains to name it. The clonotype was recovered from a man between 60 and 70 years old with acute or convalescent COVID-19. The sequenced DNA is TGCGCCAGCAGCCAGGCGAACACTGAAGCTTTCTTT. This codes for CASSQANTEAFF.